A selection of T cell receptor beta chains follows, all from one sample in a study of early stage breast cancer tumors. The method was immunoSEQ multiplex PCR; TCRdb's version includes in-frame clones alone and lacks a portion of them. The sample includes roughly 10,000 clones, 70% to 80% of them seen just once. The specimen sequenced was breast tumor tissue. The origin of the receptors is a person aged 65 to 85 with breast cancer. Both conserved end residues are part of each CDR3. D genes are given only for firm matches. A clone size is listed for some rows: how often the clone was seen (once, few, many), or a class if it is expanded.

cdr3_length j_call clone_size v_call d_call cdr3_aa cdr3_nt
16 TRBJ1-3 NA TRBV7-2 NA CASSRSDNTGTVAIYF TGTGCCAGCAGCCGATCGGATAACACAGGGACGGTAGCCATATATTTT
10 TRBJ1-1 few TRBV29-1 NA CSVDLSGPFF TGCAGCGTTGATTTGTCTGGGCCTTTCTTT
16 TRBJ2-7 few TRBV6-5 TRBD2 CASSYSGTSGGYEQYF TGTGCCAGCAGTTACTCCGGGACTAGCGGGGGTTACGAGCAGTACTTC
12 TRBJ2-1 NA TRBV29-1 TRBD1 CSGGTDYNEQFF TGCAGCGGAGGGACAGACTACAATGAGCAGTTCTTC
15 TRBJ2-2 NA TRBV7-2 TRBD2 CASSLSGRGTGELFF TGTGCCAGCAGCTTAAGCGGGAGGGGCACCGGGGAGCTGTTTTTT
15 TRBJ1-3 few TRBV2 TRBD1 CASSVDRGSGNTIYF TGTGCCAGCAGTGTCGACAGGGGCTCTGGAAACACCATATATTTT
19 TRBJ2-1 NA TRBV11-2 TRBD2 CARGRGTSGGPSSYNEQFF TGTGCCCGGGGGCGTGGGACTAGCGGGGGCCCGAGCTCCTACAATGAGCAGTTCTTC
14 TRBJ2-7 NA TRBV4-1 NA CASSQGATPYEQYF TGCGCCAGCAGCCAAGGAGCAACCCCCTACGAGCAGTACTTC
17 TRBJ1-5 NA TRBV12-2 NA CASRLDQGRYSNQPQHF TGTGCAAGTCGCTTAGACCAGGGCCGCTATAGCAATCAGCCCCAGCATTTT
15 TRBJ1-2 NA TRBV5-4 TRBD1 CASSLGTGGGYGYTF TGTGCCAGCAGCTTGGGGACAGGGGGTGGCTATGGCTACACCTTC
15 TRBJ1-1 NA TRBV5-6 NA CASSLKSTVNTEAFF TGTGCCAGCAGCTTAAAATCTACAGTGAACACTGAAGCTTTCTTT
14 TRBJ2-5 NA TRBV7-8 NA CASSSRLYQETQYF TGTGCCAGCAGCTCCCGACTCTACCAAGAGACCCAGTACTTC
16 TRBJ1-5 NA TRBV6-6 TRBD1 CASSRTPGQSVQPQHF TGTGCCAGCAGTCGAACACCGGGACAGAGCGTTCAGCCCCAGCATTTT
18 TRBJ2-1 NA TRBV7-8 TRBD2 CASSSPSLTSMTYNEQFF TGTGCCAGCAGCTCCCCGTCTCTGACTAGCATGACCTACAATGAGCAGTTCTTC
14 TRBJ2-7 NA TRBV6-5 TRBD2 CASQGSGKRYEQYF TGTGCCAGCCAGGGTAGCGGGAAACGCTACGAGCAGTACTTC
15 TRBJ1-6 NA TRBV7-2 NA CASSIRQARDSPLHF TGTGCCAGCAGCATCCGACAGGCCCGAGATTCACCCCTCCACTTT
13 TRBJ2-3 NA TRBV4-3 NA CASSSPGTDTQYF TGCGCCAGCAGCTCCCCGGGCACAGATACGCAGTATTTT
16 TRBJ1-6 NA TRBV7-8 TRBD1 CASSLLQGRNNSPLHF TGTGCCAGCAGCCTGCTACAGGGGCGAAATAATTCACCCCTCCACTTT
14 TRBJ1-3 NA TRBV7-2 TRBD1 CASSLGDRRPPIYF TGTGCCAGCAGCTTAGGGGACAGGCGCCCCCCCATATATTTT
15 TRBJ2-7 few TRBV28 TRBD2 CASSSLAGPNYEQYF TGTGCCAGCAGTTCACTAGCGGGTCCTAACTACGAGCAGTACTTC
16 TRBJ1-5 NA TRBV5-1 NA CASSLSGGASNQPQHF TGCGCCAGCAGCTTGAGTGGGGGCGCGAGCAATCAGCCCCAGCATTTT